This T cell receptor beta chain is drawn from a study of cytomegalovirus exposure and HLA in healthy donors. J was trimmed by 4 bases and V by 2 bases; bases with no gene match: 5. This CDR3 has 15 amino acids. Germline V gene data show CDR1 as MNHEY and CDR2 as SVGAGI. The PCR was carried out with 60 Vbeta primers and 13 Jbeta primers. Profiling relied on immunoSEQ multiplex PCR, and the TCRdb table lists in-frame clones only, not all of them. This table has fewer than 200,000 clones, approximately 79% appearing once. The sequencing sample was made of PBMCs. The clonotype originates from a man aged 35 to 55 in good health and CMV-seronegative. This chain links TRBV6-5 with TRBJ1-2; 9 bases map to TRBD1. CDR3 DNA: TGTGCCAGCAGTTACGGGACAGGGTTTGTCTATGGCTACACCTTC. Its translation: CASSYGTGFVYGYTF.